Presented here are 30 T cell receptor beta chains from one specimen sequenced in a study of cytomegalovirus exposure and HLA in healthy donors. The study ran its PCR with 60 Vbeta and 13 Jbeta primers. The data were produced by immunoSEQ multiplex PCR, yet TCRdb's version contains in-frame clones alone and is incomplete. This table holds 100,000 or so clones, about four fifths found once. Sequenced: PBMCs. These receptors all stem from a man between 35 and 55 years old in good health and CMV-seronegative.

The gene calls are TRBV4-2 and TRBJ1-4; D remains ambiguous. The V gene's germline CDR1 is LGHNA and CDR2 YNFKEQ. The CDR3 runs 13 residues. The germline V and J ends were trimmed by 4 bases and 4 bases, with 7 bases remaining between them. Here the CDR3 DNA reads TGTGCCAGCAGCCTTCGGGATAATGAAAAACTGTTTTTT. Translating gives CASSLRDNEKLFF.

The chain recombines TRBV7-6 with TRBJ2-7; D is possibly TRBD2 (6 bases). Per the germline V gene, CDR1 is SGHVS and CDR2 is FNYEAQ. The CDR3 runs 15 residues. V lost 5 bases and J 2 bases, leaving 16 bases between the germline ends. CDR3 region: CASSPTGLGPYEQYF. The CDR3 DNA reads TGTGCCAGCAGCCCCACGGGACTGGGGCCCTACGAGCAGTACTTC.

The chain joins TRBV27 to TRBJ2-7; 9 nucleotides match TRBD1. Germline CDR1 MNHEY, CDR2 SMNVEV (reference sequence). The length of the CDR3 is 14 residues. V was clipped by 8 bases and J by 5 bases; unmatched bases: 10. Here the CDR3 DNA reads TGTGCCAGCGGACGTGGGACAGGGTGGCACGAGCAGTACTTC. Its protein is CASGRGTGWHEQYF.

The chain is built from TRBV7-2 and TRBJ1-3, with 8 bases that match TRBD1. The junction had 9 bases not matched to a gene; V was cut back by 5 bases and J by 0 bases. Germline V CDR1 and CDR2: SGHTA, FQGNSA. The CDR3 is 17 amino acids. The CDR3 nucleotides are TGTGCCAGCAGCCCAACCGGGACAGGCCGCTCTGGAAACACCATATATTTT. Protein: CASSPTGTGRSGNTIYF.

For the CDR3, the DNA is TGTGCCAGCAGTGGCCGGGAGTCCGGCACAGATACGCAGTATTTT. Translating gives CASSGRESGTDTQYF. The genes are TRBV6-1 and TRBJ2-3, with D maybe TRBD2 (6 bases). The CDR3 has 15 residues. Germline CDR1 reads MNHNS; CDR2 reads SASEGT. The ends were cut back, 4 bases at V and 1 base at J, with 12 bases in the middle.

This chain uses TRBV2 with TRBJ1-5, with TRBD1 as a possible D gene (5 bases). This CDR3 is built from 15 residues. The germline CDR1 and CDR2 sequences are SNHLY and FYNNEI. V was pared by 1 base and J by 4 bases, with 11 bases between. For the CDR3, the DNA is TGTGCCAGCAGTGAAGAGGGGTTGAGTAATCAGCCCCAGCATTTT. Amino acid sequence: CASSEEGLSNQPQHF. The variable domain in full, completed from reference TRBV2 and TRBJ1-5, reads EPEVTQTPSHQVTQMGQEVILRCVPISNHLYFYWYRQILGQKVEFLVSFYNNEISEKSEIFDDQFSVERPDGSNFTLKIRSTKLEDSAMYFCASSEEGLSNQPQHFGDGTRLSIL.

The rearrangement joins TRBV7-8 to TRBJ2-5; 9 bases fit TRBD1. J was trimmed by 5 bases and V by 11 bases; bases with no gene match: 9. Germline CDR1 and CDR2: SGHVS and FQNEAQ. The CDR3 loop spans 13 amino acids. The CDR3 is CAGVNRGHETQYF. DNA of the CDR3: TGTGCCGGGGTGAACAGGGGGCACGAGACCCAGTACTTC.

This chain uses TRBV5-1 with TRBJ2-3; D possibly corresponds to TRBD2 (6 bases). This CDR3 comprises 16 residues. V was clipped by 5 bases and J by 3 bases, with 19 bases between them. The germline V gene encodes CDR1 SGHRS and CDR2 YFSETQ. CDR3 loop: CASRPGSGSNTDTQYF. The CDR3, as DNA: TGCGCCAGCAGACCGGGGTCCGGGAGTAATACAGATACGCAGTATTTT.

The V call is TRBV5-4, the J call TRBJ1-3, with a tentative D call TRBD1 (5 bases). The CDR3 spans 16 residues. CDR1 and CDR2 (germline): SGHNT, YYREEE (reference sequence). Trimming stripped 1 base from V and 2 bases from J, with 13 bases between. As DNA, the CDR3 is TGTGCCAGCAGCTTGATGGGGCCGAATCCTGGAAACACCATATATTTT. It encodes CASSLMGPNPGNTIYF.

The rearrangement links TRBV7-2 to TRBJ1-3; D perhaps matches TRBD1 (6 bases). The CDR3 runs to 16 residues. V lost 2 bases and J 0 bases, leaving 11 bases between the germline ends. Germline loops: CDR1 SGHTA, CDR2 FQGNSA. CDR3 nucleotide sequence: TGTGCCAGCAGCTTAAGACAGGCGAGCTCTGGAAACACCATATATTTT. This gives the protein CASSLRQASSGNTIYF.

The chain joins TRBV28 to TRBJ1-5, with D uncertain. CDR1 is MDHEN, CDR2 SYDVKM, per germline. The CDR3 consists of 12 residues. V was trimmed by 6 bases and J by 9 bases, leaving 12 bases between them. In DNA, the CDR3 is TGTGCCAGCAGAAGTCCCCGAGGGCCCCAGCATTTT. It translates to CASRSPRGPQHF. The complete variable domain, with remaining parts taken from reference TRBV28 and TRBJ1-5, reads DVKVTQSSRYLVKRTGEKVFLECVQDMDHENMFWYRQDPGLGLRLIYFSYDVKMKEKGDIPEGYSVSREKKERFSLILESASTNQTSMYLCASRSPRGPQHFGDGTRLSIL.

The V call is TRBV19, the J call TRBJ1-5, with a possible D match to TRBD1 (5 bases). V shed 8 bases and J shed 4 bases, with 12 bases lying between them. In germline, CDR1 is LNHDA, CDR2 SQIVND (reference sequence). The CDR3 is 13 residues long. CDR3 region: CASATGGNQPQHF. The CDR3 DNA reads as TGTGCCAGTGCCACGGGGGGGAATCAGCCCCAGCATTTT.

The genes are TRBV6-1 and TRBJ2-1; 10 bases map to TRBD1. The CDR3 is made up of 14 amino acids. CDR1 and CDR2 from the germline V gene are MNHNS and SASEGT. Trimming removed 9 bases from V and 4 bases from J; junction bases left unmatched: 6. The CDR3 DNA follows: TGTGCCAGGGACAGGGGGGCACTTTACAATGAGCAGTTCTTC. Amino acid sequence: CARDRGALYNEQFF.

The V gene is TRBV7-8, the J gene TRBJ1-1; D not certain. The length of the CDR3 is 14 residues. V lost 1 base and J lost 7, with 13 bases in between. Germline CDR1 is SGHVS and CDR2 is FQNEAQ. CDR3 in amino acids: CASSLGGQILEAFF. The CDR3 DNA follows: TGTGCCAGCAGCTTAGGTGGCCAGATCCTTGAAGCTTTCTTT.

The V call is TRBV6-5, the J call TRBJ1-2; D possibly corresponds to TRBD1 (5 bases). The CDR3 contains 13 residues. Germline CDR1 and CDR2: MNHEY and SVGAGI. The germline V and J ends were trimmed by 10 bases and 5 bases, with 17 bases remaining between them. CDR3 loop: CATSAGGGYGYTF. CDR3 bases: TGTGCCACCTCTGCGGGGGGAGGGTATGGCTACACCTTC.

This clone occurred a few times. The rearrangement links TRBV28 to TRBJ1-5; D call uncertain. Trimming left V 6 bases short and J 3 bases short, with 24 bases between. This CDR3 spans 18 amino acids. Germline-derived CDR1 and CDR2 are MDHEN and SYDVKM. The CDR3 reads CASSSGRVGRNHNQPQHF. The DNA of the CDR3 is TGTGCCAGCAGCTCCGGCCGGGTCGGGAGGAACCACAATCAGCCCCAGCATTTT.

A note on this clone: An end of the junction does not agree with germline; a read error may underlie this. The CDR3 DNA sequence: TGTTCCAGCAGCTTCAGGACAGGGGGTGGCTACACCTTC. Residues: CSSSFRTGGGYTF. This chain links TRBV7-9 with TRBJ1-2; 10 bases fit TRBD1. The germline CDR1 and CDR2 sequences are SEHNR and FQNEAQ (reference sequence). The CDR3 runs 13 residues.

The rearrangement links TRBV30 to TRBJ2-1; possibly TRBD1 for D (6 bases). Germline CDR1 reads GTSNPN; CDR2 reads SVGIG (reference sequence). CDR3 length: 15 amino acids. The V end was cut by 0 bases, the J end by 6 bases, with 15 bases between. The CDR3 reads CAWSVRAGALNEQFF. The CDR3 DNA reads TGTGCCTGGAGTGTAAGGGCAGGGGCCCTCAATGAGCAGTTCTTC.

This clone was counted a few times. The chain joins TRBV9 to TRBJ1-1, with 9 bases lining up with TRBD1. The germline V gene has CDR1 SGDLS and CDR2 YYNGEE. The V segment lost 3 bases and the J segment 3 bases; nucleotides outside the gene matches: 6. This CDR3 region has 15 residues. This CDR3 reads CASSEGTGTYTEAFF. The CDR3 coding sequence is TGTGCCAGCAGCGAGGGGACAGGGACCTACACTGAAGCTTTCTTT.

The chain is built from TRBV27 and TRBJ2-1; D is possibly TRBD2 (6 bases). Trimming took 4 bases from V and 5 from J, leaving 12 bases between them. CDR3 length equals 14 residues. In germline, CDR1 is MNHEY, CDR2 SMNVEV (reference sequence). The CDR3 nucleotides read TGTGCCAGCAGTTATAAGGACTACAACAATGAGCAGTTCTTC. This sequence encodes CASSYKDYNNEQFF.

This chain connects TRBV15 to TRBJ2-7; possible D gene TRBD1, 6 bases. Trimming left V 0 bases short and J 6 bases short, with 9 bases between. CDR3 length: 13 amino acids. Germline V gene data show CDR1 as LNHNV and CDR2 as YYDKDF (reference sequence). CDR3 sequence (DNA): TGTGCCACCAGCAGAGAACAGGGTCTCGAGCAGTACTTC. This gives the protein CATSREQGLEQYF.

The chain links TRBV4-2 to TRBJ2-1; 7 bases map to TRBD2. Per the germline V gene, CDR1 is LGHNA and CDR2 is YNFKEQ. This CDR3 comprises 17 residues. J lost 4 bases, V lost 4 bases, and 13 bases had no gene match. This CDR3 reads CASSLNPLADSYNEQFF. CDR3 coding DNA: TGTGCCAGCAGCCTTAACCCCCTAGCGGATAGTTACAATGAGCAGTTCTTC.

V gene TRBV7-2 combines with J gene TRBJ1-5; D call uncertain. The CDR3 has 14 amino acids. The germline V and J ends were trimmed by 2 bases and 2 bases, with 7 bases remaining between them. CDR1 and CDR2 from the germline V gene are SGHTA and FQGNSA. CDR3 sequence reads: CASSLREGNQPQHF. The CDR3 nucleotides are TGTGCCAGCAGCTTAAGGGAGGGCAATCAGCCCCAGCATTTT.

The chain carries TRBV9 and TRBJ2-3, with 8 nucleotides matching TRBD2. In germline, CDR1 is SGDLS, CDR2 YYNGEE. This CDR3 contains 15 residues. V shed 0 bases and J 4 bases; nucleotides not matched to a gene: 4. Here the CDR3 reads CASSVVGGGSDTQYF. The CDR3 region has the DNA TGTGCCAGCAGCGTAGTCGGGGGGGGCTCAGATACGCAGTATTTT.

The count of this clone is one. The chain uses TRBV15 and TRBJ2-5, with TRBD1 as a possible D gene (6 bases). Germline CDR1 reads LNHNV; CDR2 reads YYDKDF (reference sequence). This CDR3 is 15 amino acids long. Trimming removed 0 bases from V and 5 bases from J, with 13 bases in between. Written as DNA, the CDR3 is TGTGCCACCAGCAGAGATCCTGGGGGCGTGGAGACCCAGTACTTC. This codes for CATSRDPGGVETQYF.

This chain links TRBV7-8 with TRBJ2-7, with TRBD1 as a possible D gene (6 bases). Germline CDR1 is SGHVS and CDR2 is FQNEAQ. The CDR3 extends over 15 amino acids. V lost 6 bases to trimming and J lost 0 bases, with 15 bases between them. The CDR3 protein is CASRHRAPSSYEQYF. In DNA, the CDR3 is TGTGCCAGCAGGCACAGGGCCCCTAGCTCCTACGAGCAGTACTTC.

J is TRBJ1-1 and V is TRBV19; tentative D call: TRBD1 (6 bases). Trimming removed 3 bases from V and 0 bases from J, with 8 bases in between. Germline CDR1 and CDR2: LNHDA and SQIVND (reference sequence). The CDR3 sequence is 14 residues long. The CDR3 nucleotides are TGTGCCAGTAGTATGGGACACTTGAACACTGAAGCTTTCTTT. Residues: CASSMGHLNTEAFF.

V usage is TRBV5-1 and J usage is TRBJ2-7; TRBD2 matches at 13 bases. There are 15 residues in the CDR3. The trim removed 2 bases at V and 2 bases at J, leaving 1 base unmatched. In germline, CDR1 is SGHRS, CDR2 YFSETQ. CDR3 amino acids: CASSLGTSGAYEQYF. CDR3 bases: TGCGCCAGCAGCTTAGGGACTAGCGGGGCCTACGAGCAGTACTTC.

J is TRBJ2-7 and V is TRBV4-1; possible D gene TRBD2, 5 bases. The V gene's germline CDR1 is MGHRA and CDR2 YSYEKL. The CDR3 covers 16 residues. Trimming stripped 4 bases from V and 2 bases from J, with 18 bases between. Written as DNA, the CDR3 is TGCGCCAGCAGCCCTAGCTTCGGCAACAATCCCTACGAGCAGTACTTC. Amino acid sequence: CASSPSFGNNPYEQYF.

This chain links TRBV5-1 with TRBJ2-3; 11 bases agree with TRBD2. The CDR3 runs to 17 residues. V shed 7 bases, J shed 5 bases, and the junction held 15 bases outside the gene matches. Germline V lookup: CDR1 SGHRS, CDR2 YFSETQ. Here the CDR3 DNA reads TGCGCCAGCGCCCTAATGGATAGCGGGAGGGCGGTAGATACGCAGTATTTT. Residues: CASALMDSGRAVDTQYF.